This T cell receptor (beta chain) emerged from a study of blood T cell repertoires in COVID-19. Study details: Italy, Spain and the United States were the sources of the convalescent and acute COVID-19 samples.

Per the original methods: Estimation of nucleated cell counts was performed using reference gene primer amplification. Repertoires were generated with immunoSEQ multiplex PCR, while TCRdb's copy carries only in-frame clones and drops some. The V and J calls and clone size are taken from that table; D and trimming were inferred from the DNA. Counted here are a few hundred thousand clones, roughly 90% occurring once; the ten biggest clones make up 5% to 7%. The sequence was collected from a man younger than 30 who had recovered from COVID-19. Sequenced sample: peripheral blood.

CDR3: CASSGLAGGTDTQYF. The CDR3 DNA is TGTGCCAGCAGCGGACTAGCGGGGGGCACAGATACGCAGTATTTT. The rearrangement joins TRBV27 to TRBJ2-3; 13 nucleotides agree with TRBD2. The CDR3 totals 15 residues. The germline gives CDR1 MNHEY, CDR2 SMNVEV (reference sequence). J lost 1 base, V lost 6 bases, and 1 base had no gene match.